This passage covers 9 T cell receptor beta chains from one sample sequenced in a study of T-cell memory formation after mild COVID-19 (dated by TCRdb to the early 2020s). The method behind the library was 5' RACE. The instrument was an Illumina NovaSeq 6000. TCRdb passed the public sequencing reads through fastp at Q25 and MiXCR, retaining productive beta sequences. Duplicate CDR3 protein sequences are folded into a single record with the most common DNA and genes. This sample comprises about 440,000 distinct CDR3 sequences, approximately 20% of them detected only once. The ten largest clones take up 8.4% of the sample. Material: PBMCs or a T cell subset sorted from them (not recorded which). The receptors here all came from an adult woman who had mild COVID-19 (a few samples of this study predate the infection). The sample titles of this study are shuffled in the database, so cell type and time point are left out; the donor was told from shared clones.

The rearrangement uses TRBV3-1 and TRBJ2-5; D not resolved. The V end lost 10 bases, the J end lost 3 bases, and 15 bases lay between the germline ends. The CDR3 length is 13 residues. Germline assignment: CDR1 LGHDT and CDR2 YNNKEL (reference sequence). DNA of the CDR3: TGTGCCACTCGACCTTGGGCCGAAGAGACCCAGTACTTC. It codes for CATRPWAEETQYF.

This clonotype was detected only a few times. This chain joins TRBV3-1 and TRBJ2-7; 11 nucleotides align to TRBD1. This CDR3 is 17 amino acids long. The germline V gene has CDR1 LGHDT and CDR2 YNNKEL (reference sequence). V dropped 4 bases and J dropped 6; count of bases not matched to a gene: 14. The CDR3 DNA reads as TGTGCCAGCAGCCCCCGGGACAGGGGGTCCCTCCGGCGCGAGCAGTACTTC. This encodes CASSPRDRGSLRREQYF.

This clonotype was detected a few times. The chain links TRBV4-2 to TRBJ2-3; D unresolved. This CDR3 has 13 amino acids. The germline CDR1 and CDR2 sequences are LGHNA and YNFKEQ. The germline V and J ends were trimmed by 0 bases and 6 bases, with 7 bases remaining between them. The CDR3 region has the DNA TGTGCCAGCAGCCAAGACCTTAAGGATACGCAGTATTTT. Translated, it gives CASSQDLKDTQYF.

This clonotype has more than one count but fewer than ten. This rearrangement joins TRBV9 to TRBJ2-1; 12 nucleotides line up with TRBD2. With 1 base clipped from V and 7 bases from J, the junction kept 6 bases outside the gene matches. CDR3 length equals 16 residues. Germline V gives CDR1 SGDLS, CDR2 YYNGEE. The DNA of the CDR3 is TGTGCCAGCAGCGTACCACTAGCGGGAGGATTGAATGAGCAGTTCTTC. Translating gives CASSVPLAGGLNEQFF.

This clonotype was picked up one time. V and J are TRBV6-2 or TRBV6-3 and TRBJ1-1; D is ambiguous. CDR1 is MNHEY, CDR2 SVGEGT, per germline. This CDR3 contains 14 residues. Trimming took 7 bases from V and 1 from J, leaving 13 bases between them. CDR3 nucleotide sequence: TGTGCCAGCAAATCCGGCAGACCGAACACTGAAGCTTTCTTT. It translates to CASKSGRPNTEAFF.

The CDR3 DNA follows: TGTGCCAGCAGCCCCGGTACACACGATACGCAGTATTTT. It yields the protein CASSPGTHDTQYF. V usage is TRBV5-5 and J usage is TRBJ2-3, with D unclear. Trimming stripped 4 bases from V and 6 bases from J, with 12 bases between. Germline CDR1 and CDR2: SGHKS and YYEKEE (reference sequence). The CDR3 has 13 residues.

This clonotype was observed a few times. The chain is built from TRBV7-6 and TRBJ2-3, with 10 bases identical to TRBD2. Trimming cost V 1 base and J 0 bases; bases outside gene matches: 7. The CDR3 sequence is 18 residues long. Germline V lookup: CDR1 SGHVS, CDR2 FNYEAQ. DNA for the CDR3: TGTGCCAGCAGCTTAGGCCCGGGACTAGCGACTAGCACAGATACGCAGTATTTT. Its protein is CASSLGPGLATSTDTQYF.

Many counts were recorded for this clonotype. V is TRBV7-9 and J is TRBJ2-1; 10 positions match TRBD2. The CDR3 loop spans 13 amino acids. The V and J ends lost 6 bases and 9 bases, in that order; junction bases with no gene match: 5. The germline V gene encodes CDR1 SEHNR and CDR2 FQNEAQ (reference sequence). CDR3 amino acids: CASRQRGGSEQFF. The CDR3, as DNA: TGTGCCAGCAGGCAGCGGGGGGGAAGTGAGCAGTTCTTC.

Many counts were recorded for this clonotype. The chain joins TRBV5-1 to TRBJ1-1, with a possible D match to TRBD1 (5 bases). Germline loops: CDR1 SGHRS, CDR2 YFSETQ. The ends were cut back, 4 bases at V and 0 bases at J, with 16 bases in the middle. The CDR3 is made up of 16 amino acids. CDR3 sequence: CASSPGPRNMNTEAFF. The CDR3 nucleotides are TGCGCCAGCAGCCCGGGACCACGAAATATGAACACTGAAGCTTTCTTT.